What follows are 17 T cell receptor beta chains derived from one specimen sequenced in a study of cytomegalovirus exposure and HLA in healthy donors. The primer mix had 60 Vbeta and 13 Jbeta primers. Profiled with immunoSEQ multiplex PCR; TCRdb holds only in-frame clones, not every one. This sample's table reports approximately 120,000 clones. Sequenced sample: PBMCs. The receptors stem from a woman aged 55-75 years in good health and CMV-seronegative.

The chain uses TRBV6-4 and TRBJ2-3, with D perhaps TRBD2 (6 bases). In germline, CDR1 is MRHNA, CDR2 SNTAGT. The V gene lost 6 bases and the J gene lost 4 bases, with 26 bases spanning the gap. This CDR3 spans 18 amino acids. As DNA, the CDR3 is TGTGCCAGCAGAGAAACACTTCGAAGGCGGGATAGGGCAGATACGCAGTATTTT. Translating it yields CASRETLRRRDRADTQYF.

The chain links TRBV19 to TRBJ2-2, with TRBD2 identical over 12 bases. V trimming: 5 bases; J trimming: 7 bases; junction bases outside the gene matches: 11. This CDR3 has 17 amino acids. CDR1 is LNHDA, CDR2 SQIVND, per germline (reference sequence). CDR3 sequence (DNA): TGTGCCAGTAGTCCCAGACTAGCGGGAGTTCAGGGCGGGGAGCTGTTTTTT. It yields the protein CASSPRLAGVQGGELFF.

This sequence joins TRBV6-5 and TRBJ1-1, with 9 bases matching TRBD1. The germline gives CDR1 MNHEY, CDR2 SVGAGI. V lost 4 bases to trimming and J lost 11 bases; unmatched junction nucleotides: 17. The length of the CDR3 is 16 residues. The CDR3 loop is CASSSTIHGTGNRAFF. CDR3 bases: TGTGCCAGCAGTTCTACCATACATGGGACAGGGAATCGCGCTTTCTTT.

The J gene is TRBJ2-7, the V gene TRBV7-8; TRBD1 aligns across 7 bases. The CDR3 runs to 15 residues. J gave up 0 bases and V 5 bases, and 7 bases lay outside the gene matches. Per germline, CDR1 SGHVS and CDR2 FQNEAQ. The CDR3 nucleotides read TGTGCCAGCAGCCCCCGACAGGGAACCTCCTACGAGCAGTACTTC. This codes for CASSPRQGTSYEQYF.

J is TRBJ2-2 and V is TRBV5-4; 8 nucleotides line up with TRBD1. Germline V gene sequence: CDR1 SGHNT, CDR2 YYREEE (reference sequence). The CDR3 extends over 15 amino acids. With 4 bases clipped from V and 6 bases from J, the junction kept 8 bases outside the gene matches. The CDR3 loop is CASSIQGALAGELFF. The CDR3 DNA follows: TGTGCCAGCAGCATCCAGGGGGCGCTCGCCGGGGAGCTGTTTTTT.

The V and J genes are TRBV5-1 and TRBJ2-5; TRBD1 agrees at 8 bases. Germline CDR1 SGHRS, CDR2 YFSETQ. With V trimmed by 4 bases and J by 1 base, 3 bases remained unmatched. This CDR3 is built from 14 residues. The DNA for the CDR3 is TGCGCCAGCAGCCAAGGACAGGGCCAAGAGACCCAGTACTTC. Encoded protein: CASSQGQGQETQYF.

The rearrangement uses TRBV7-9 and TRBJ2-1; 7 positions agree with TRBD1. Trimming cost V 4 bases and J 14 bases; bases outside gene matches: 8. Per the germline V gene, CDR1 is SEHNR and CDR2 is FQNEAQ (reference sequence). The CDR3 loop spans 12 amino acids. The CDR3 nucleotides are TGTGCCAGCAGCTCGTCGGACAGGTCGAAGTTCTTC. Its translation is CASSSSDRSKFF.

The gene calls are TRBV10-3 and TRBJ2-7; no firm D call. The germline CDR1 and CDR2 sequences are ENHRY and SYGVKD. Deletions cut 4 bases from V and 2 bases from J, with 6 bases between. The CDR3 runs 12 residues. The CDR3 protein is CAISVEAYEQYF. As DNA, the CDR3 is TGTGCCATCAGTGTCGAGGCCTACGAGCAGTACTTC.

The rearrangement links TRBV5-1 to TRBJ1-6; 7 bases match TRBD1. The CDR3 runs to 14 residues. With V trimmed by 0 bases and J by 7 bases, 1 base remained unmatched. Germline assignment: CDR1 SGHRS and CDR2 YFSETQ. The CDR3 DNA is TGCGCCAGCAGCTTGGGACAGGGAAATTCACCCCTCCACTTT. Amino acid sequence: CASSLGQGNSPLHF.

The V call is TRBV25-1, the J call TRBJ1-5; a possible D gene is TRBD1 (5 bases). The germline CDR1 and CDR2 sequences are MGHDK and SYGVNS. The V gene lost 8 bases and the J gene lost 4 bases, with 12 bases spanning the gap. This CDR3 has 13 amino acids. The CDR3 nucleotides read TGTGCCAGCCAAGGGGCAAATAATCAGCCCCAGCATTTT. This codes for CASQGANNQPQHF.

Turning to this clone: Other DNA sequences in the sample encode the same CDR3. The chain carries TRBV19 and TRBJ2-5; a possible D gene is TRBD2 (6 bases). The CDR3 is made up of 14 amino acids. The ends were cut back, 3 bases at V and 5 bases at J, with 13 bases in the middle. Per germline, CDR1 LNHDA and CDR2 SQIVND (reference sequence). CDR3 protein: CASSIGGAGETQYF. The CDR3, as DNA: TGTGCCAGTAGTATCGGGGGTGCCGGGGAGACCCAGTACTTC.

The V gene is TRBV10-3, the J gene TRBJ1-2; D is uncertain. The CDR3 is made up of 14 amino acids. Germline assignment: CDR1 ENHRY and CDR2 SYGVKD. V gave up 0 bases and J gave up 7 bases, with 12 bases separating them. The CDR3, as DNA: TGTGCCATCAGTGAGTCGAGGGAGGGCCGTGGCTACACCTTC. This encodes CAISESREGRGYTF.

The V and J genes are TRBV30 and TRBJ2-7; TRBD2 matches 13 bases. In germline, CDR1 is GTSNPN, CDR2 SVGIG (reference sequence). The length of the CDR3 is 13 residues. With V trimmed by 3 bases and J by 9 bases, 5 bases remained unmatched. CDR3 coding DNA: TGTGCCTGGAGACTAGCGGGAGGGCTAGTGCAGTACTTC. It encodes CAWRLAGGLVQYF.

V gene TRBV28 combines with J gene TRBJ1-2, with 7 bases matching TRBD1. The CDR3 has 15 amino acids. The V segment lost 6 bases and the J segment 5 bases; nucleotides outside the gene matches: 12. CDR1 and CDR2 from the germline V gene are MDHEN and SYDVKM. The CDR3, as DNA: TGTGCCAGCAGCCGCGGTCGACAGGGAAAGTATGGCTACACCTTC. It yields the protein CASSRGRQGKYGYTF.

The V call is TRBV18, the J call TRBJ1-1, with a weak D call TRBD1 (5 bases). The length of the CDR3 is 13 residues. V lost 4 bases to trimming and J lost 2 bases, with 8 bases between them. The V gene's germline CDR1 is KGHSH and CDR2 LQKENI. CDR3 nucleotides: TGTGCCAGCTCACTCGACAGTAACACTGAAGCTTTCTTT. Translated, it gives CASSLDSNTEAFF.

V gene TRBV19 combines with J gene TRBJ2-3; TRBD1 might be the D (6 bases). Trimming removed 2 bases from V and 4 bases from J, with 13 bases in between. The CDR3 spans 15 residues. Germline V CDR1 and CDR2: LNHDA, SQIVND (reference sequence). The CDR3 coding sequence is TGTGCCAGTAGTATAAAACAGGGAGACGCAGATACGCAGTATTTT. The encoded protein is CASSIKQGDADTQYF.

The chain recombines TRBV10-3 with TRBJ1-4, with 7 bases fitting TRBD1. Germline V gives CDR1 ENHRY, CDR2 SYGVKD. The junction had 6 bases not matched to a gene; V was cut back by 6 bases and J by 8 bases. This CDR3 spans 13 amino acids. The DNA of the CDR3 is TGTGCCATCAGGAACAGGGGTGGAGAAAAACTGTTTTTT. Amino acid sequence: CAIRNRGGEKLFF.